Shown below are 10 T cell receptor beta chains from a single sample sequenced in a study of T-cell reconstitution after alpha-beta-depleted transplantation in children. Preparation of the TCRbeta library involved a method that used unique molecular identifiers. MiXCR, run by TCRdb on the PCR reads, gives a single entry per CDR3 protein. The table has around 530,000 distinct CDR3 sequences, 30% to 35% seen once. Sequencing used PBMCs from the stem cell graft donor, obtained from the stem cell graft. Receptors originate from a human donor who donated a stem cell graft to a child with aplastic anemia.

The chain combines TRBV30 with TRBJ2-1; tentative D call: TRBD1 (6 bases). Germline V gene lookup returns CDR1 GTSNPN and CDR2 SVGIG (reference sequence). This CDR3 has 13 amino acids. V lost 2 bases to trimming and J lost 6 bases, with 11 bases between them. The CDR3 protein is CAWSRLGGNEQFF. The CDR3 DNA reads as TGTGCCTGGAGTCGGCTAGGGGGCAATGAGCAGTTCTTC.

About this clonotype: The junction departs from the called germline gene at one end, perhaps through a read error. CDR3 nucleotides: TGTGCCAGCAGCTTAGGGAACGCTGAAGCTTTCTTT. The encoded protein is CASSLGNAEAFF. The chain uses TRBV13 and TRBJ1-1; no reliable D call. This CDR3 has 12 amino acids. CDR1 and CDR2 from the germline V gene are PRHDT and FYEKMQ (reference sequence).

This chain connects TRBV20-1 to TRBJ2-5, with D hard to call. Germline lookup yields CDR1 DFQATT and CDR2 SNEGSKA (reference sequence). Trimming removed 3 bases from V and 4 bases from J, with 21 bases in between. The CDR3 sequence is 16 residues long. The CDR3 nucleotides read TGCAGTGCTAGTGGGTTAAGGTTTCAAGCTCGAGAGACCCAGTACTTC. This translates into CSASGLRFQARETQYF.

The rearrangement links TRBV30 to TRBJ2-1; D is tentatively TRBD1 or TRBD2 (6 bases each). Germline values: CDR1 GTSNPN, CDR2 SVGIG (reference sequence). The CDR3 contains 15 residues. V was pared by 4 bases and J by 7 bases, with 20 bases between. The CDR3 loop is CAWNRKGGSSNEQFF. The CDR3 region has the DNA TGTGCCTGGAACCGGAAAGGGGGGAGTTCGAATGAGCAGTTCTTC.

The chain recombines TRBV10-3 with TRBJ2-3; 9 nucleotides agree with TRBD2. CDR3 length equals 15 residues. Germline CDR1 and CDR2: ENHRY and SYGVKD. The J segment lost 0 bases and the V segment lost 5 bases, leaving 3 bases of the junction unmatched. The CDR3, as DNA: TGTGCCATCAGTTTAACTAGCGGGAGCACAGATACGCAGTATTTT. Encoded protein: CAISLTSGSTDTQYF.

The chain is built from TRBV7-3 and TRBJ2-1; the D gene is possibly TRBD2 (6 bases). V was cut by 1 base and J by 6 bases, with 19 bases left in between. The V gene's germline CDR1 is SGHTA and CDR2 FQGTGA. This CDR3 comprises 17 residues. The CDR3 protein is CASSLRSLGGFPNEQFF. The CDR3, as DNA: TGTGCCAGCAGCTTAAGGAGTCTGGGGGGTTTCCCCAATGAGCAGTTCTTC.

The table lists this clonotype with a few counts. The CDR3 loop is CSVGTAADTQYF. The CDR3 DNA follows: TGCAGCGTGGGGACAGCGGCAGATACGCAGTATTTT. The chain is built from TRBV29-1 and TRBJ2-3, with TRBD1 matching 7 bases. Trimming cost V 6 bases and J 4 bases; bases outside gene matches: 4. The CDR3 runs 12 residues. Germline V CDR1 and CDR2: SQVTM, ANQGSEA.

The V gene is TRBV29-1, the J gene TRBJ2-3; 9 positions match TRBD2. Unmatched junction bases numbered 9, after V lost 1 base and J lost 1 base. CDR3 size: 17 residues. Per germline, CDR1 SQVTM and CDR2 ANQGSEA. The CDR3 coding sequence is TGCAGCGTTGAAGTGGCGGGAGGGCTCTCGGGCACAGATACGCAGTATTTT. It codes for CSVEVAGGLSGTDTQYF.

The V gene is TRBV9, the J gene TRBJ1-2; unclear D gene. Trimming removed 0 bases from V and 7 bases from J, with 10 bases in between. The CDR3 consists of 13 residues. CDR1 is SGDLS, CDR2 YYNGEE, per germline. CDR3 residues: CASSVVSGSGYTF. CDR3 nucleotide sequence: TGTGCCAGCAGCGTAGTGTCGGGAAGTGGCTACACCTTC.

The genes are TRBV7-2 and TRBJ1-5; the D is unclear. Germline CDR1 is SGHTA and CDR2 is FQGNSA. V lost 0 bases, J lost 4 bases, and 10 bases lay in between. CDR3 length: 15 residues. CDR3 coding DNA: TGTGCCAGCAGCTTAGCTGAGACGATAAATCAGCCCCAGCATTTT. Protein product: CASSLAETINQPQHF.